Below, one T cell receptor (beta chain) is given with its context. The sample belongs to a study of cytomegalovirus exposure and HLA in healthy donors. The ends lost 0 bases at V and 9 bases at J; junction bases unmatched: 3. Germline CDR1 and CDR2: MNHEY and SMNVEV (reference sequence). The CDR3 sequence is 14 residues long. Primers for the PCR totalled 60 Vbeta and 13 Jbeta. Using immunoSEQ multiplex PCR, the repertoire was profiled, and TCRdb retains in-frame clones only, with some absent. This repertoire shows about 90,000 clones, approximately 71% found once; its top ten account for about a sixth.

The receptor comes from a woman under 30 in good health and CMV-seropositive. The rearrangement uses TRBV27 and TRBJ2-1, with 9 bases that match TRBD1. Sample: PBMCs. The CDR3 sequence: CASSLSTGGTEQFF. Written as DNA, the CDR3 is TGTGCCAGCAGTTTATCAACAGGGGGCACTGAGCAGTTCTTC.